These 5 T cell receptor beta chains originate from one sample sequenced in a study of OX40 agonist ivuxolimab in advanced cancers. This table comes from immunoSEQ multiplex PCR, and its TCRdb copy is limited to in-frame clones, with some not included. The sample consists of some 85,000 clones, roughly nine tenths of them appearing once. The material was CD4+ or CD8+ T cells sorted from blood, obtained in a trial of the OX40 agonist ivuxolimab. These receptor sequences come from an adult with an advanced solid tumor such as melanoma, head and neck, liver or kidney cancer.

This clone was detected a few times. The chain combines TRBV5-4 with TRBJ2-5, with TRBD2 matching 7 bases. V was clipped by 5 bases and J by 3 bases; unmatched bases: 4. This CDR3 comprises 13 residues. Germline CDR1 and CDR2: SGHNT and YYREEE (reference sequence). CDR3 nucleotide sequence: TGTGCCAGCAGGGTGGCGGGGGAAGAGACCCAGTACTTC. Residues: CASRVAGEETQYF.

DNA for the CDR3: TGTGCCACCAACCCCAGCCTAAATCAGCCCCAGCATTTT. This translates into CATNPSLNQPQHF. This chain joins TRBV27 and TRBJ1-5; D is undetermined. Trimming took off 10 bases at V and 4 bases at J, with 14 bases between the two ends. The CDR3 contains 13 residues. Germline values: CDR1 MNHEY, CDR2 SMNVEV (reference sequence).

J is TRBJ2-7 and V is TRBV28; D is uncertain. The ends were cut back, 5 bases at V and 2 bases at J, with 13 bases in the middle. The CDR3 consists of 14 residues. CDR1 and CDR2 from the germline V gene are MDHEN and SYDVKM. The CDR3 DNA reads as TGTGCCAGCAGTCTCCATACAGCCGCCTACGAGCAGTACTTC. Amino acids: CASSLHTAAYEQYF.

On this clone: The same CDR3 also results from other DNA sequences found in this sample. This chain joins TRBV18 and TRBJ2-5; D is ambiguous. The CDR3 is 12 residues long. The ends were cut back, 3 bases at V and 0 bases at J, with 2 bases in the middle. Germline V gene sequence: CDR1 KGHSH, CDR2 LQKENI. CDR3 protein: CASSPNQETQYF. Written as DNA, the CDR3 is TGTGCCAGCTCACCCAACCAAGAGACCCAGTACTTC.

V usage is TRBV5-6 and J usage is TRBJ2-7; D not resolved. The V end lost 0 bases, the J end lost 2 bases, and 9 bases lay between the germline ends. CDR3 size: 14 residues. The germline CDR1 and CDR2 sequences are SGHDT and YYEEEE. Here the CDR3 DNA reads TGTGCCAGCAGCTTGGATGACGGAACCTACGAGCAGTACTTC. It specifies CASSLDDGTYEQYF. The full variable domain, with the rest looked up from reference TRBV5-6 and TRBJ2-7, is DAGVTQSPTHLIKTRGQQVTLRCSPKSGHDTVSWYQQALGQGPQFIFQYYEEEERQRGNFPDRFSGHQFPNYSSELNVNALLLGDSALYLCASSLDDGTYEQYFGPGTRLTVT.